This TCR beta chain appears in the sequencing data of a study of T cell responses to AZD1222 COVID-19 vaccine (dated by TCRdb to the early 2020s). General notes on the study: A total of 233 trial participants underwent TCR sequencing, of whom around 200 received two doses of AZD1222 and approximately 25 received two doses of the MenACWY control vaccine. Enrollment into the trials was organized by age into subgroups of 18-55, 56-69 and 70-plus years, and those subgroups contained roughly 140, 27 and 60 TCR-sequenced participants, respectively. Results the study describes overall, beyond this receptor: The whole spike protein was spanned by vaccine-associated CD4 TCRs, and dominant responses were seen in regions 160-218 and 743-854. Only five or six AZD1222 recipients were SARS-CoV-2 seropositive at baseline, limiting conclusions about previously exposed vaccinees. Reportedly, close to half of the unique spike-specific TCRs recognized epitopes lying outside the regions that are mutated in the B.1.351 and B.1.1.7 variants. The 56-69-year group was small, and its depth increase did not reach significance, likely because of low power. Most participants were white British and females outnumbered males, and the authors suggested that clonal diversity may have been underestimated. After two AZD1222 doses, both the breadth and the depth of spike-specific TCRs were significantly higher than at day 0 and than in MenACWY recipients. Because no day 14 peak-response samples were available, the repertoires could be characterized only after the peak T cell response.

A remark on this clone: Its binding antigen is unknown. Base qualities are not provided; no much larger clone lies one nucleotide away.

What this sample's time point label stands for: about 28 days (+/-7) after the second vaccine dose. AZD1222 recipients with second doses at about 4 weeks or about 12 weeks were pooled, because spike-specific TCR depth and breadth did not differ between schedules. Samples from vaccinated people were obtained from the UK trials COV001 and COV002, which included a single-blind randomized controlled phase 2/3 trial of AZD1222 (ChAdOx1 nCoV-19) in healthy adults. For TCRbeta chain sequencing, PBMC samples were collected from trial participants at day 0 and at day 28 after the second dose. The CDR3 regions of human TCRbeta chains were subjected to immunosequencing. For the original study's pipeline: TCRs in the repertoires were matched against a reference library of SARS-CoV-2-specific TCRs that had been generated with the MIRA antigen-specificity platform. Breadth was defined as the fraction of unique TCRs that were SARS-CoV-2-associated. Depth was defined as the fraction of total T cells that were SARS-CoV-2-associated. Each spike-specific TCR was assigned to its reactive spike region and to a CD4 or CD8 class using the MIRA data. Log10-transformed breadth and depth values were compared by one-way ANOVA with Sidak's multiple comparisons tests. TCRdb's version of the immuneACCESS table is confined to in-frame rearrangements and falls short of the full clone set. An unresolved V gene accounts for under half of the shortfall where checked; the remainder is of unknown origin. The V and J calls and clone size are taken from that table; D and trimming were inferred from the DNA. Across this sample there are about 130,000 clones, with 92% seen only once. The ten biggest clones cover around 3.5% of the sample.

The CDR3, cysteine through phenylalanine, is 14 amino acids long. Only CDR3 DNA is held: 42 bases, read in frame from base 1. V is clipped by 3 bases and J by 5 bases, and the sequence between their germline boundaries is 13 bases long. The germline V gene provides CDR1 SNHLY and CDR2 FYNNEI. The sequence links TRBV2 to TRBJ1-1; TRBD1 is a possible D gene, resting on 6 matching bases. The source of this sequence is an adult who received the AZD1222 COVID-19 vaccine. The sample consisted of peripheral blood, taken 28 days after the second AZD1222 dose. CDR3 reads: CASSEGGARTEAFF. Read as DNA, the sequence is TGTGCCAGCAGTGAGGGGGGGGCGAGAACTGAAGCTTTCTTT.